The 8 T cell receptor beta chains below all came from one sample that was sequenced in a study of response to subunit inactivated influenza vaccine. TCRdb re-derived calls from the RT-PCR reads in MiXCR, one entry per CDR3 protein. This sample has about 780,000 distinct CDR3 sequences, with less than 20% found just once. The sequencing here drew on PBMCs from blood, taken 5 to 6 days after vaccination. The receptors were gathered from a man aged 50-59 years who received an inactivated influenza vaccine.

The chain is built from TRBV2 and TRBJ1-1, with D possibly matching TRBD1 (5 bases). Per germline, CDR1 SNHLY and CDR2 FYNNEI. V lost 2 bases, J lost 6 bases, and 13 bases lay in between. This CDR3 has 14 amino acids. The chain's CDR3 is CASSEMGSGAEAFF. The CDR3 DNA sequence: TGTGCCAGCAGTGAAATGGGGTCGGGGGCTGAAGCTTTCTTT. The whole variable domain, filled in from reference TRBV2 and TRBJ1-1, reads EPEVTQTPSHQVTQMGQEVILRCVPISNHLYFYWYRQILGQKVEFLVSFYNNEISEKSEIFDDQFSVERPDGSNFTLKIRSTKLEDSAMYFCASSEMGSGAEAFFGQGTRLTVV.

In its sample, this clonotype was seen many times. The genes are TRBV12-3 or TRBV12-4 and TRBJ2-1; D ambiguous. The CDR3 extends over 11 amino acids. V lost 6 bases, J lost 4 bases, and 4 bases lay in between. The DNA for the CDR3 is TGTGCCAGCAGGGATTACAATGAGCAGTTCTTC. Encoded protein: CASRDYNEQFF.

The genes are TRBV6-5 and TRBJ1-2, with TRBD1 matching over 7 bases. Germline trimming cut 0 bases from V and 8 bases from J; bases unmatched to any gene: 3. Germline assignment: CDR1 MNHEY and CDR2 SVGAGI. This CDR3 region has 13 residues. CDR3 sequence reads: CASSYSRQGGYTF. In DNA, the CDR3 is TGTGCCAGCAGTTACTCACGACAGGGAGGCTACACCTTC.

This clonotype was seen a few times. The chain uses TRBV20-1 and TRBJ2-5; the match to TRBD1 covers 10 bases. Germline V gene data show CDR1 as DFQATT and CDR2 as SNEGSKA (reference sequence). The CDR3 is made up of 13 amino acids. V gave up 5 bases and J gave up 5 bases; unmatched junction bases: 5. CDR3 in amino acids: CSAYRDRGETQYF. CDR3 DNA: TGCAGTGCTTACCGGGACAGGGGCGAGACCCAGTACTTC.

The gene calls are TRBV20-1 and TRBJ2-1; weak D call: TRBD2 (6 bases). There are 15 residues in the CDR3. Germline CDR1 reads DFQATT; CDR2 reads SNEGSKA (reference sequence). V shed 7 bases and J shed 3 bases, with 19 bases lying between them. The CDR3 DNA reads TGCAGTGTCAGCCAAGCGCGGGATATCTACAATGAGCAGTTCTTC. It translates to CSVSQARDIYNEQFF.

This clonotype showed up just a few times. The chain links TRBV7-2 to TRBJ2-5, with 7 bases fitting TRBD1. V was clipped by 1 base and J by 1 base; unmatched bases: 9. The germline gives CDR1 SGHTA, CDR2 FQGNSA. The CDR3 runs 17 residues. CDR3 amino acids: CASSLGTGIPLQETQYF. The CDR3 nucleotides are TGTGCCAGCAGCTTAGGGACAGGCATCCCCCTCCAAGAGACCCAGTACTTC.

The chain couples TRBV5-1 to TRBJ1-1, with D unclear. CDR3 size: 14 residues. Germline lookup yields CDR1 SGHRS and CDR2 YFSETQ. V was clipped by 3 bases and J by 6 bases, with 15 bases between them. The CDR3 nucleotides are TGCGCCAGCAGCTCGGTGTACCTCCGCTCTGAAGCTTTCTTT. Amino acids: CASSSVYLRSEAFF.

The chain carries TRBV9 and TRBJ2-3; 13 bases fit TRBD2. CDR3 length: 21 amino acids. From germline, CDR1 is SGDLS and CDR2 YYNGEE. V dropped 0 bases and J dropped 4; count of bases not matched to a gene: 17. The CDR3 loop reads CASSVGSGRTSGGAVSDTQYF. CDR3 nucleotide sequence: TGTGCCAGCAGCGTAGGTTCGGGGAGAACTAGCGGGGGGGCCGTCTCAGATACGCAGTATTTT.